This T cell receptor (beta chain) was obtained from a study of cytomegalovirus exposure and HLA in healthy donors. Study-level results: Sequencing had likely introduced a cluster of highly shared sequence variants as an artifact.

CDR1 SGHTA and CDR2 FQGNSA come from the germline V gene. The CDR3 is made up of 15 amino acids. Trimming at V came to 1 base and at J to 6 bases, leaving 5 bases not matched to a gene. In the PCR, 60 Vbeta and 13 Jbeta primers were used. TCRdb's table, derived via immunoSEQ multiplex PCR, lists solely in-frame clones and lacks some. The data contain 90,000 to 110,000 clones, roughly three quarters of them singletons. A word on this clone: Antigen specificity is unknown.

The TCR sequence derives from a man aged 30-40 years in good health and CMV-seronegative. Sequencing input: PBMCs. The chain has TRBV7-2 and TRBJ2-1, with 8 bases that match TRBD2. In DNA form, the CDR3 reads TGTGCCAGCAGCTTAGAAGGTAGCGGGGCCAATGAGCAGTTCTTC. Translation: CASSLEGSGANEQFF.